This is a list of T cell receptor beta chains from one sample in a study of blood T cell repertoires in COVID-19. Clones were sequenced by immunoSEQ multiplex PCR, and TCRdb holds only the in-frame ones, with some missing. The sample has some 330,000 clones, roughly nine tenths seen once. The sequenced sample was peripheral blood. All receptors come from a woman in her twenties or thirties with COVID-19, enrolled during active disease. Each CDR3 is given with its conserved first and last residue. The order of the fields is J gene, clone size, V gene, D gene, CDR3 DNA, CDR3 protein. A D gene is named only where the DNA matches it firmly. Rows may omit the clone size; those that give it use once, few, many or a size class.

TRBJ1-2,-,TRBV28,-,TGTGCCAGCAGCCCCGTCCAGTGGGCCGCCTATGGCTACACCTTC,CASSPVQWAAYGYTF
TRBJ1-5,few,TRBV7-2,-,TGTGCCAGCAGCCCCTCTGGGGGGACCCAGCATTTT,CASSPSGGTQHF
TRBJ2-5,-,TRBV4-1,TRBD1,TGCGCCAGCAGCCAGGGACAGGGGGAGTCGGAGACCCAGTACTTC,CASSQGQGESETQYF
TRBJ1-2,-,TRBV27,-,TGTGCCAGCAGTGCAGGTACTCTTAACTATGGCTACACCTTC,CASSAGTLNYGYTF
TRBJ2-3,-,TRBV4-1,-,TGCGCCAGCAGCCACGACAGTAGATCAACGCAGTATTTT,CASSHDSRSTQYF
TRBJ2-5,-,TRBV19,-,TGTGCCAGTAGCGCAGGGCGGGGGACCCAGTACTTC,CASSAGRGTQYF
TRBJ2-1,-,TRBV7-6,TRBD2,TGTGCCAGCAGCCGACAGTCCGGACTAGGTTTCGATGAGCAGTTCTTC,CASSRQSGLGFDEQFF
TRBJ1-1,-,TRBV2,-,TGTGCCAACAACCCCCCAGGGAACACTGAAGCTTTCTTT,CANNPPGNTEAFF
TRBJ2-7,few,TRBV2,TRBD2,TGTGCCAGCAGCGGGGGACTAGGCTACGAGCAGTACTTC,CASSGGLGYEQYF
TRBJ2-1,once,TRBV9,TRBD2,TGTGCCAGCAGCGTAGGACTAGCAAATGAGCAGTTCTTC,CASSVGLANEQFF
TRBJ2-5,-,TRBV6-5,TRBD1,TGTGCCAGCAGTTATACGACAGGGATGAAGACCCAGTACTTC,CASSYTTGMKTQYF
TRBJ1-1,-,TRBV5-4,-,TGTGCCAGCAGCTCCGGACGTTTACTGGAGGGGAACACTGAAGCTTTCTTT,CASSSGRLLEGNTEAFF
TRBJ1-6,-,TRBV6-5,TRBD1,TGTGCCAGCAGTCGACAGGGGTTAGGTTCACCCCTCCACTTT,CASSRQGLGSPLHF
TRBJ2-3,-,TRBV28,TRBD2,TGTGCCAGCAGTACCCAAACAGCGGGGGCTATAGATACGCAGTATTTT,CASSTQTAGAIDTQYF
TRBJ1-6,-,TRBV25-1,-,TGTGCCAGCAGTGAAAACAGAGCCCTCCACTTT,CASSENRALHF
TRBJ1-1,-,TRBV12-3/TRBV12-4,-,TGTGCCAGCAGTTTATTCGTCGGCGGGGCTTTCTTT,CASSLFVGGAFF
TRBJ2-5,-,TRBV11-3,-,TGTGCCAGCAGCTTAGGTCCCACACAGGGTCGGAAGACCCAGTACTTC,CASSLGPTQGRKTQYF
TRBJ1-5,once,TRBV28,-,TGTGCCAGCAGTCTCCTCGGGGGGGGCCACAATCAGCCCCAGCATTTT,CASSLLGGGHNQPQHF
TRBJ2-3,-,TRBV2,-,TGTGCCAGCAGTGACCTCAGAGATACGCAGTATTTT,CASSDLRDTQYF
TRBJ1-2,few,TRBV7-9,-,TGTGCCAGCAGCTTAGGAGAGCCCGGCTACACCTTC,CASSLGEPGYTF
TRBJ1-2,-,TRBV5-4,-,TGTGCCAGCAGTCTTGACAGTATCGTTGGCTACACCTTC,CASSLDSIVGYTF
TRBJ1-2,once,TRBV28,TRBD1,TGTGCCAGTGTGGACAGGGGGAGGCATGGCTACACCTTC,CASVDRGRHGYTF
TRBJ1-5,-,TRBV24-1,TRBD1,TGTGCCACCAGTGATAGTACCGGGACAGGGGATCAGCCCCAGCATTTT,CATSDSTGTGDQPQHF
TRBJ2-2,-,TRBV27,TRBD1,TGTGCCAGCAGTACGACAGGGGGCTTCACCGGGGAGCTGTTTTTT,CASSTTGGFTGELFF
TRBJ2-2,-,TRBV19,-,TGTGCCAGTAGTTTTGACACCTACACCGGGGAGCTGTTTTTT,CASSFDTYTGELFF
TRBJ2-3,-,TRBV2,TRBD2,TGTGCCAGCGTATCCACAAGCGGGGCCACAGATACGCAGTATTTT,CASVSTSGATDTQYF
TRBJ1-5,-,TRBV2,-,TGTGCCAGCAGTGAAAGTGCGAGTCAGCCCCAGCATTTT,CASSESASQPQHF
TRBJ2-5,-,TRBV3-1/TRBV3-2,TRBD1,TGTGCCAGCAGTCGACCCGGGACAGGGGAAGAGACCCAGTACTTC,CASSRPGTGEETQYF
TRBJ1-1,-,TRBV12-3/TRBV12-4,-,TGTGCCAGCAGTTTTGGGGGCGGTGAAGCTTTCTTT,CASSFGGGEAFF
TRBJ2-1,-,TRBV29-1,TRBD1,TGCAGCGTTGGGGGTCCGGGACAGATAGTCTACAATGAGCAGTTCTTC,CSVGGPGQIVYNEQFF
TRBJ2-2,-,TRBV11-2,-,TGTGCCAGCAGCTTAGCCGTACTGGTGAGCACCGGGGAGCTGTTTTTT,CASSLAVLVSTGELFF
TRBJ1-4,-,TRBV29-1,-,TGCAGCGTTGCTTCCCACGGAGAGACTAATGAAAAACTGTTTTTT,CSVASHGETNEKLFF
TRBJ1-1,-,TRBV7-9,-,TGTGCCAGCACCGCTGACAGACGAAACACTGAAGCTTTCTTT,CASTADRRNTEAFF
TRBJ1-2,-,TRBV12-3/TRBV12-4,-,TGTGCCAGCAGTTTAGGTTACGGGTACACCTTC,CASSLGYGYTF
TRBJ2-3,-,TRBV28,-,TGTGCCAGCAGTCCGTCGACAGGCGCCTCAAAGGCAGATACGCAGTATTTT,CASSPSTGASKADTQYF
TRBJ1-1,-,TRBV5-6,-,TGTGCCAGCAGCCGGAGGCCTCTCTTGGGCACTGAAGCTTTCTTT,CASSRRPLLGTEAFF
TRBJ2-2,-,TRBV2,TRBD1,TGTGCCAGCAGTAGACAGGGGCGCGGCACCGGGGAGCTGTTTTTT,CASSRQGRGTGELFF
TRBJ2-5,-,TRBV2,TRBD2,TGTGCCAGCAGTGAAGAAGCGGGGGGGCAAGAGACCCAGTACTTC,CASSEEAGGQETQYF
TRBJ1-4,-,TRBV6-1,-,TGTGCCAGCAGTGAAGTTCTGGGGAGGGCGTTTTTT,CASSEVLGRAFF
TRBJ2-1,once,TRBV3-1/TRBV3-2,TRBD1,TGTGCCAGCAGCCTAAGACAGGGAAGCAATGAGCAGTTCTTC,CASSLRQGSNEQFF
TRBJ1-3,-,TRBV18,-,TGTGCCAGCTCACCCGCGAGTCATGGAAACACCATATATTTT,CASSPASHGNTIYF
TRBJ1-2,-,TRBV6-2/TRBV6-3,TRBD1,TGTGCCAGCAGTTATATAGCGATGAGACAGGGGGCGAACTATGGCTACACCTTC,CASSYIAMRQGANYGYTF
TRBJ1-2,-,TRBV5-1,TRBD1,TGCGCCAGCAGCAGACAGGGGGTTAGCTATGGCTACACCTTC,CASSRQGVSYGYTF
TRBJ1-2,-,TRBV6-5,TRBD1,TGTGCCAGCAGTTACGGGTGGCAGGGGGGCCAAGGGGGCTACACCTTC,CASSYGWQGGQGGYTF
TRBJ2-1,-,TRBV6-5,TRBD2,TGTGCCAGCTCCGACGGGGCTAGCGGATACAATGAGCAGTTCTTC,CASSDGASGYNEQFF
TRBJ1-2,-,TRBV9,-,TGTGCCAGCAGCGTAGGCGGGGAGGGGGACGATGGCTACACCTTC,CASSVGGEGDDGYTF
TRBJ1-2,-,TRBV19,-,TGTGCCAGCCAACCGAGGGGAGGGGTTCATGGCTACACCTTC,CASQPRGGVHGYTF
TRBJ2-1,-,TRBV19,-,TGTGCCAGTAGTAGCGGGGCCTCCTACAATGAGCAGTTCTTC,CASSSGASYNEQFF
TRBJ1-2,-,TRBV3-1/TRBV3-2,-,TGTGCCAGCAGCCAAGAGTCAAAGGAGCCAGCAGCCAAGAGTCATGGATTACAGGGCTATGGCTACACCTTC,CASSQESKEPAAKSHGLQGYGYTF
TRBJ1-1,-,TRBV19,-,TGTGCCAGTAGCTACACTCAGGGTGGCAACACTGAAGCTTTCTTT,CASSYTQGGNTEAFF
TRBJ2-5,-,TRBV11-3,TRBD1,TGTGCCAGCAGCCCCGTTAACAGGGGGCCTCAAGAGACCCAGTACTTC,CASSPVNRGPQETQYF
TRBJ1-6,-,TRBV7-2,-,TGTGCCAGCAGCAGCCTATCAGGCTATTCACCCCTCCACTTT,CASSSLSGYSPLHF
TRBJ1-5,-,TRBV7-8,-,TGTGCCAGCAGCTTAGCTCCGGGTAACAATCAGCCCCAGCATTTT,CASSLAPGNNQPQHF
TRBJ1-1,-,TRBV5-1,-,TGCGCCAGCAAGGCCCGTCTGCGGGAGGGATACACTGAAGCTTTCTTT,CASKARLREGYTEAFF
TRBJ2-5,-,TRBV4-1,TRBD1,TGCGCCAGCAGCCAAGACTCTGCGAGGGGGCGAGGGACCCAGTACTTC,CASSQDSARGRGTQYF
TRBJ1-6,-,TRBV15,-,TGTGCCACCAGCAGAGAGGCCAGGGCAAATCCACCCCTCCACTTT,CATSREARANPPLHF
TRBJ1-6,-,TRBV12-3/TRBV12-4,-,TGTGCCAGCAGTGACAGAAATTCACCCCTCCACTTT,CASSDRNSPLHF
TRBJ2-4,-,TRBV6-5,TRBD2,TGTGCCAGCAGTTACCGACTAGCTTCGGCCAAAAACATTCAGTACTTC,CASSYRLASAKNIQYF
TRBJ1-4,-,TRBV7-9,TRBD1,TGTGCCAGCAGCGGATGGACAGGGTCTAATGAAAAACTGTTTTTT,CASSGWTGSNEKLFF